The clone carrying this TCR beta chain came up many times. Its antigen is as yet unknown. The length of the CDR3 is 13 residues. Unmatched junction bases numbered 6, after V lost 0 bases and J lost 7 bases. CDR1 and CDR2 (germline): DFQATT, SNEGSKA (reference sequence). The record originates from a study of T-cell reconstitution after alpha-beta-depleted transplantation in children. Notes on the study in general: The origin of high day-60 TCRbeta diversity in some patients lay in surviving recipient T cells and thymic progenitors. A year post-transplant, T-cell counts and diversity derived mostly from newly produced T cells.

Unique molecular identifiers were used in preparing the TCRbeta library. Via MiXCR, TCRdb re-called the PCR reads, giving one row per CDR3 protein. The sample consists of fewer than 350,000 distinct CDR3 sequences, about 9.5% of them appearing once. The V call is TRBV20-1, the J call TRBJ2-7; TRBD2 aligns across 7 bases. This TCR was recovered from a boy under two years old with acute myeloid leukemia, due to receive a stem cell transplant. This specimen was PBMCs, taken before TCRalphabeta/CD19-depleted stem cell transplant. The CDR3 here is CSARDSGGPEQYF. The CDR3 DNA is TGCAGTGCTAGAGATTCGGGGGGACCGGAGCAGTACTTC.